This is a list of T cell receptor beta chains from one sample in a study of control samples from healthy donors and cancer patients. Clones were read by immunoSEQ multiplex PCR, and TCRdb kept only the in-frame ones, dropping some. The sample has roughly 120,000 clones, approximately 90% seen once. Sequenced material: blood. These receptors all come from a woman aged 18 to 35 in good health. Both conserved end residues are part of each CDR3. The D gene is left open where the match is weak. Size values are once, few and many counts, or a class for expanded clones, and some rows have none.

TGTGCCAGCAGCCCTGACCTACCCGAGCCACCAGATACGCAGTATTTT CASSPDLPEPPDTQYF NA TRBV7-2 NA TRBJ2-3
TGTGCCAGCAGCCCCGTGGGAGCAGATACGCAGTATTTT CASSPVGADTQYF once TRBV7-9 NA TRBJ2-3
TGTGCCAGTAGCGTGGTTTCACCGGGACCCCGGGAGGAGACCCAGTACTTC CASSVVSPGPREETQYF NA TRBV19 NA TRBJ2-5
TGTGCCAGCAGCCTAGGAAACTCCTACGAGCAGTACTTC CASSLGNSYEQYF NA TRBV3-1/TRBV3-2 NA TRBJ2-7
TGTGCCAGCAGTCGCAGGGGGGCAACCTACGAGCAGTACTTC CASSRRGATYEQYF NA TRBV5-6 NA TRBJ2-7
TGTGCCACCAGCAGAGATCCCGGGACAGGGGCTGATGGCTACACCTTC CATSRDPGTGADGYTF NA TRBV15 TRBD1 TRBJ1-2
TGTGCCAGCAGTTTAGAGGGTTATGGCTACACCTTC CASSLEGYGYTF NA TRBV28 NA TRBJ1-2
TGTGCCAGCAGCTCCAAAAGACACAAACTAGCCAAAAACATTCAGTACTTC CASSSKRHKLAKNIQYF NA TRBV7-3 NA TRBJ2-4
TGTGCCAGCAGCTTGGCCCCCTCTCTGCTTGAGACCCAGTACTTC CASSLAPSLLETQYF NA TRBV5-6 NA TRBJ2-5
TGTGCCAGCAGTTACTCGTCCAGGACGGTTGCATCAACCCAGCATTTT CASSYSSRTVASTQHF NA TRBV6-5 NA TRBJ1-5
TGTGCCAGCAGCTTGGTCGGGGGGAACGGGGAGCTGTTTTTT CASSLVGGNGELFF NA TRBV7-2 TRBD2 TRBJ2-2
TGTGCCAGCAGGGCAGGGTATAGCAATCAGCCCCAGCATTTT CASRAGYSNQPQHF NA TRBV2 NA TRBJ1-5
TGTGCCAGCAGTTACACCCGGGGCGGCTACGAGCAGTACTTC CASSYTRGGYEQYF once TRBV6-2/TRBV6-3 NA TRBJ2-7
TGTGCCAGCAGCCAAGACCAGCGGGATGGAACGCAGTATTTT CASSQDQRDGTQYF NA TRBV4-2 TRBD2 TRBJ2-3
TGTGCCAGCAGCCAAGATTTGGGCGGGAGGGCCTCTGGGCAGTACTTC CASSQDLGGRASGQYF once TRBV4-2 TRBD2 TRBJ2-7
TGTGCCAGCAGTTACGACAGAGTGTACCAAGAGACCCAGTACTTC CASSYDRVYQETQYF NA TRBV6-2/TRBV6-3 NA TRBJ2-5
TGCAGCGTTCCTCGGACAGTCGGACGCCTTAACTATGGCTACACCTTC CSVPRTVGRLNYGYTF once TRBV29-1 NA TRBJ1-2
TGTGCCAGCAGCGAGTTTAGGGACAGCCGAGCTTTCTTT CASSEFRDSRAFF few TRBV7-3 TRBD1 TRBJ1-1
TGTGCCAGCAGCGGCCGAGCGGGGGGGCAGGATACGCAGTATTTT CASSGRAGGQDTQYF NA TRBV9 TRBD2 TRBJ2-3
TGTGCCAGCAGCCGGAGACCCGATCAGCCCCAGCATTTT CASSRRPDQPQHF NA TRBV7-3 NA TRBJ1-5
TGCGGGGCGAAAAACAGATCTAGCACAGATACGCAGTATTTT CGAKNRSSTDTQYF once TRBV29-1 NA TRBJ2-3
TGTGCCAGCAGCTTTACAGCGGGGGGGACAGATACGCAGTATTTT CASSFTAGGTDTQYF NA TRBV7-2 TRBD2 TRBJ2-3
TGCAGTGCTACACTAGCGGATGAGCAGTTCTTC CSATLADEQFF many TRBV20-1 TRBD2 TRBJ2-1
TGTGCCAGCAGCCTCGGGACTGGTGTCCCAGAGACCCAGTACTTC CASSLGTGVPETQYF NA TRBV11-2 NA TRBJ2-5
TGTGCCAGCAGCTTAGGACAACAGGGGTATGGCGAAAAACTGTTTTTT CASSLGQQGYGEKLFF NA TRBV13 TRBD1 TRBJ1-4
TGTGCCAGCCTCCGGCCCACTAGCGTAACAGGAGAGACCCAGTACTTC CASLRPTSVTGETQYF NA TRBV11-2 TRBD2 TRBJ2-5
TGCGCCAGCAGCTACGCAGCGGGGTTCCAAGAGACCCAGTACTTC CASSYAAGFQETQYF NA TRBV5-1 TRBD2 TRBJ2-5
TGTGCCAGCAGCAAGTATAGTGCCGGGACAGCACTTCCTCAGCCCCAGCATTTT CASSKYSAGTALPQPQHF NA TRBV5-5 TRBD1 TRBJ1-5
TGTGCCAGCAGCCCCCGGCTTGCAACTAATGAAAAACTGTTTTTT CASSPRLATNEKLFF NA TRBV9 NA TRBJ1-4
TGTGCCAGCAGCTTGGCGCTAGGGCGCGGTTATGGCTACACCTTC CASSLALGRGYGYTF NA TRBV5-8 NA TRBJ1-2
TGTGCCAGCAGCTTAGAACTGGCGGATGGGCAAGAGACCCAGTACTTC CASSLELADGQETQYF NA TRBV7-2 NA TRBJ2-5
TGTGCCAGCTCGCCGGACAGGGGTGAAAAACTGTTTTTT CASSPDRGEKLFF NA TRBV18 TRBD1 TRBJ1-4
TGTGCTAGTGGCCCAGGCAATTCACCCCTCCACTTT CASGPGNSPLHF NA TRBV12-5 NA TRBJ1-6
TGTGCCAGCAGCTTAGACGGGAGCCCAGATACGCAGTATTTT CASSLDGSPDTQYF NA TRBV11-2 NA TRBJ2-3
TGTGCCAGCAGCCAACGGACAGGTAGCGGCTACACCTTC CASSQRTGSGYTF NA TRBV3-1/TRBV3-2 TRBD1 TRBJ1-2
TGTGCCAGCAGTTTCGGGGGTTTCCAAGAGACCCAGTACTTC CASSFGGFQETQYF NA TRBV27 NA TRBJ2-5
TGTGCCAGCAGTTTACGACAGGGGGCAAGGGGCTACACCTTC CASSLRQGARGYTF NA TRBV28 TRBD1 TRBJ1-2
TGTGCCAGCAGCTACCTCCGGGACTATTTCCCCGGGTTCCTTCCCCCTAGCACAGATACGCAGTATTTT CASSYLRDYFPGFLPPSTDTQYF NA TRBV3-1/TRBV3-2 TRBD2 TRBJ2-3
TGTGCCTTTAAGACGGACGAGGGGAACAATCAGCCCCAGCATTTT CAFKTDEGNNQPQHF NA TRBV27 NA TRBJ1-5
TGTGCCAGCAGTGAATTCTTTCCGACTTCAACCTACAATGAGCAGTTCTTC CASSEFFPTSTYNEQFF NA TRBV25-1 NA TRBJ2-1
TGCGCCAGCAGTCCGACCGGGGCCCCCGGGGCCTACGAGCAGTACTTC CASSPTGAPGAYEQYF NA TRBV10-1 NA TRBJ2-7
TGTGCCAGCAGTGACTATCAGGGGACCCAAGAGACCCAGTACTTC CASSDYQGTQETQYF NA TRBV25-1 NA TRBJ2-5
TGTGCCAGCTCACCATTTCACCGGGGGCAAACTGAAGCTTTCTTT CASSPFHRGQTEAFF NA TRBV18 NA TRBJ1-1
TGTGCCAGCTCACCACTTGACATACCGGCTGGGGCCAACGTCCTGACTTTC CASSPLDIPAGANVLTF NA TRBV18 NA TRBJ2-6
TGTGCCAGCAGCCTAGCGGGGGGGGCATCAGATACGCAGTATTTT CASSLAGGASDTQYF NA TRBV7-9 TRBD2 TRBJ2-3
TGTGCCAGCAGTGCGACGGTAGCGAACACCGGGGAGCTGTTTTTT CASSATVANTGELFF NA TRBV27 NA TRBJ2-2
TGTGCCAGCAGCCAACAGGAGGGATATGGCTACACCTTC CASSQQEGYGYTF NA TRBV12-3/TRBV12-4 NA TRBJ1-2